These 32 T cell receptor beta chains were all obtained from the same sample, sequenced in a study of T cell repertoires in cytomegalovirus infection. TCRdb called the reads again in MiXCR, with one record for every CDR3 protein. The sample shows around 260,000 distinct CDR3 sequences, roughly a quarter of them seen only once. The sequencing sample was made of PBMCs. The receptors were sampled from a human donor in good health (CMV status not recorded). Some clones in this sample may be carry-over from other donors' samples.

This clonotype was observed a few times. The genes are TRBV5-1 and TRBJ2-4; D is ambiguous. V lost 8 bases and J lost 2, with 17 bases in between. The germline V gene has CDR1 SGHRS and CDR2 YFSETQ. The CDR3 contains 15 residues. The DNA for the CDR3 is TGCGCCAGTCTCCCGCGAAAGGGCACCAAAAACATTCAGTACTTC. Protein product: CASLPRKGTKNIQYF. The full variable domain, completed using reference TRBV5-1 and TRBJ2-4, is KAGVTQTPRYLIKTRGQQVTLSCSPISGHRSVSWYQQTPGQGLQFLFEYFSETQRNKGNFPGRFSGRQFSNSRSEMNVSTLELGDSALYLCASLPRKGTKNIQYFGAGTRLSVL.

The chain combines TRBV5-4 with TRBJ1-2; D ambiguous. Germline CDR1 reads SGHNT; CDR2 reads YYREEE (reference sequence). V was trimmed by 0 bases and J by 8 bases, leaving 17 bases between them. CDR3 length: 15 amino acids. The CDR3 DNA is TGTGCCAGCAGCTTGGATCGGGGTCAGTCGGGGGGCTACACCTTC. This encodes CASSLDRGQSGGYTF. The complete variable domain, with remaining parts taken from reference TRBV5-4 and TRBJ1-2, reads ETGVTQSPTHLIKTRGQQVTLRCSSQSGHNTVSWYQQALGQGPQFIFQYYREEENGRGNFPPRFSGLQFPNYSSELNVNALELDDSALYLCASSLDRGQSGGYTFGSGTRLTVV.

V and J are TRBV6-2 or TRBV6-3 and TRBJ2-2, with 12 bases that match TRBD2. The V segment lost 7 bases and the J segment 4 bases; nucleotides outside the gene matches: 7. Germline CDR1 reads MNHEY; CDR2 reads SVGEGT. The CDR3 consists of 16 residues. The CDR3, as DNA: TGTGCCAGCAAGCGACTAGCGGGAGCAGGCACCGGGGAGCTGTTTTTT. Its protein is CASKRLAGAGTGELFF.

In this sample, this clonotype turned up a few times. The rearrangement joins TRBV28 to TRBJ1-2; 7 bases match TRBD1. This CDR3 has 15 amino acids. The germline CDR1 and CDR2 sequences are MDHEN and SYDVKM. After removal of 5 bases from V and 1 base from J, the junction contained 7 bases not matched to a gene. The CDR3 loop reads CASSGGDSGNYGYTF. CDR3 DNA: TGTGCCAGCAGTGGGGGGGACAGCGGTAACTATGGCTACACCTTC.

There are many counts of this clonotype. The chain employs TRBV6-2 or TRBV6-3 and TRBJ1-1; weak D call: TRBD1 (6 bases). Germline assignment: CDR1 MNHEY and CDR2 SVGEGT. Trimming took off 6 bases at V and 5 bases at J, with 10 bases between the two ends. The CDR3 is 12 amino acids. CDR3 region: CASSTGRTEAFF. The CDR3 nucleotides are TGTGCCAGCAGCACAGGGCGAACTGAAGCTTTCTTT.

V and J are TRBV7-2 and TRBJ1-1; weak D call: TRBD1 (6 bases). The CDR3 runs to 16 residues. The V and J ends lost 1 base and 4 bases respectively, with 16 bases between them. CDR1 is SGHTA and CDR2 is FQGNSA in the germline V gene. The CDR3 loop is CASSLVGLGGGTEAFF. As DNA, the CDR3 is TGTGCCAGCAGCTTAGTTGGGTTAGGGGGAGGCACTGAAGCTTTCTTT. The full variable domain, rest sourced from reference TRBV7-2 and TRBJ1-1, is GAGVSQSPSNKVTEKGKDVELRCDPISGHTALYWYRQSLGQGLEFLIYFQGNSAPDKSGLPSDRFSAERTGGSVSTLTIQRTQQEDSAVYLCASSLVGLGGGTEAFFGQGTRLTVV.

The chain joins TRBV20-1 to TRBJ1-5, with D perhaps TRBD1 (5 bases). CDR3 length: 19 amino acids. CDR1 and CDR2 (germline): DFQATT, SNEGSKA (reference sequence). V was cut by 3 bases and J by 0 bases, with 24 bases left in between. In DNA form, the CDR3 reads TGCAGTGCTAGGGGGGTGAGGGGTCCACGTGGGGGTAGCAATCAGCCCCAGCATTTT. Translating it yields CSARGVRGPRGGSNQPQHF.

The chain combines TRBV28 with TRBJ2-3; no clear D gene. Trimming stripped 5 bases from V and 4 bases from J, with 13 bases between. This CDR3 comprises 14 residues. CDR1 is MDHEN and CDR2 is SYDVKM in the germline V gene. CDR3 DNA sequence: TGTGCCAGCAGTCCCCCCCCACGAGCAGATACGCAGTATTTT. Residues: CASSPPPRADTQYF. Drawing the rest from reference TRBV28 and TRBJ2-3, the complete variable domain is DVKVTQSSRYLVKRTGEKVFLECVQDMDHENMFWYRQDPGLGLRLIYFSYDVKMKEKGDIPEGYSVSREKKERFSLILESASTNQTSMYLCASSPPPRADTQYFGPGTRLTVL.

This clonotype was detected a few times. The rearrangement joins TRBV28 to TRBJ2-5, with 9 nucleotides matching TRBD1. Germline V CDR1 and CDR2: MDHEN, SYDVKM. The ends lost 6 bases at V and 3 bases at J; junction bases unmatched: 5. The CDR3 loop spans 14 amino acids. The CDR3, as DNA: TGTGCCAGCAGGACAGGGGGTATTGAAGAGACCCAGTACTTC. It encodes CASRTGGIEETQYF.

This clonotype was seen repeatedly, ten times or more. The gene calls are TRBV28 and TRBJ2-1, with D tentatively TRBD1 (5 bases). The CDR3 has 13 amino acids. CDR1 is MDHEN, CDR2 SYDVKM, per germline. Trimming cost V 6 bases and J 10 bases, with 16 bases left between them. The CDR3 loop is CASSRLDISEQFF. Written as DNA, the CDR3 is TGTGCCAGCAGCCGCTTGGACATATCAGAGCAGTTCTTC.

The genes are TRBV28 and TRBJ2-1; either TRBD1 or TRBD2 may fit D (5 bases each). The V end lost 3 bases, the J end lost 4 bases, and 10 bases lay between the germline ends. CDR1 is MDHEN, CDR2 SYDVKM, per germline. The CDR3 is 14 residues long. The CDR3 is CASSLYGAYNEQFF. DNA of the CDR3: TGTGCCAGCAGTTTGTACGGGGCGTACAATGAGCAGTTCTTC.

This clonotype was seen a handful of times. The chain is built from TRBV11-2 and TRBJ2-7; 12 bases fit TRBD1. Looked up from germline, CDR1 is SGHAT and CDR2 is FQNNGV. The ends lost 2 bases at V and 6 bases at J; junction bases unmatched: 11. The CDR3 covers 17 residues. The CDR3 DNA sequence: TGTGCCAGCAGCTTACCCTGGGACAGGGGGCGCCTAGGCGAGCAGTACTTC. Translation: CASSLPWDRGRLGEQYF.

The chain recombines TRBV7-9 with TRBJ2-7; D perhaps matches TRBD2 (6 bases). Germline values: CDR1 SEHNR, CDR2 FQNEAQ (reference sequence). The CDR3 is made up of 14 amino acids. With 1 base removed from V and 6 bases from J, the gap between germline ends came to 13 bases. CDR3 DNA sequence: TGTGCCAGCAGCTTAGAATTAGCGGCGGGCGAGCAGTACTTC. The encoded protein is CASSLELAAGEQYF.

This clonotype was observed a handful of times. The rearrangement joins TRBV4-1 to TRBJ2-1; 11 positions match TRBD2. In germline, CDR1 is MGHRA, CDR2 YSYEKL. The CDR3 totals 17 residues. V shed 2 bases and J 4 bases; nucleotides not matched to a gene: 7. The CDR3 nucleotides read TGCGCCAGCAGCCAACAATGGACTAGCGGGCGTTACAATGAGCAGTTCTTC. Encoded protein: CASSQQWTSGRYNEQFF.

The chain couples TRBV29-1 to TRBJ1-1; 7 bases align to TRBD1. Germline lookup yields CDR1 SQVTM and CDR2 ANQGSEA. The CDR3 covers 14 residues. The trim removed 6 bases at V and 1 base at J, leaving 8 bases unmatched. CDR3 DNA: TGCAGCGTCAGTAACAGGGGATGGAACACTGAAGCTTTCTTT. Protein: CSVSNRGWNTEAFF. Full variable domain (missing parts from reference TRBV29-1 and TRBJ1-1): SAVISQKPSRDICQRGTSLTIQCQVDSQVTMMFWYRQQPGQSLTLIATANQGSEATYESGFVIDKFPISRPNLTFSTLTVSNMSPEDSSIYLCSVSNRGWNTEAFFGQGTRLTVV.

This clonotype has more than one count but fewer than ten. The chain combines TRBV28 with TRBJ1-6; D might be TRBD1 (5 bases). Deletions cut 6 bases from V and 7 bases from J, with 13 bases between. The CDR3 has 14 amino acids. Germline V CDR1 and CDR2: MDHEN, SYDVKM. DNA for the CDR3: TGTGCCAGCAGCCCAGGCAGGGACAATTCACCCCTCCACTTT. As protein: CASSPGRDNSPLHF.

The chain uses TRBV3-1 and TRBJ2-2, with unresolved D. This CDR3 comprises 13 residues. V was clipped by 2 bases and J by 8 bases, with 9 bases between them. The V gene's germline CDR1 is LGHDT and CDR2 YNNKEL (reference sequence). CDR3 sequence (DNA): TGTGCCAGCAGCCAATCTATTCTTGGGGAGCTGTTTTTT. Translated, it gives CASSQSILGELFF.

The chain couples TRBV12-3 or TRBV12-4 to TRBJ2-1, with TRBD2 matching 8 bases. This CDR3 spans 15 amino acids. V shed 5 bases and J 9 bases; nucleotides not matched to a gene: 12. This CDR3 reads CASSPTAGGGIEQFF. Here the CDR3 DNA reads TGTGCCAGCAGTCCGACGGCGGGAGGCGGGATTGAGCAGTTCTTC.

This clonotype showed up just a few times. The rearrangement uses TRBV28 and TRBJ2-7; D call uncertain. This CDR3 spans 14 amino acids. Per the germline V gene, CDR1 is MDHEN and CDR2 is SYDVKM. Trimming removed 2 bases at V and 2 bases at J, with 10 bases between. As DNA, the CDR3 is TGTGCCAGCAGTTTAACCATTCAGACCTACGAGCAGTACTTC. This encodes CASSLTIQTYEQYF.

CDR3 DNA sequence: TGTGCCAGCAGTGAACAGGGTGGGGAGACCCAGTACTTC. It is translated as CASSEQGGETQYF. The genes are TRBV6-1 and TRBJ2-5; tentatively, D is TRBD1 (5 bases). V lost 2 bases, J lost 5 bases, and 9 bases lay in between. CDR1 is MNHNS, CDR2 SASEGT, per germline. The CDR3 sequence is 13 residues long.

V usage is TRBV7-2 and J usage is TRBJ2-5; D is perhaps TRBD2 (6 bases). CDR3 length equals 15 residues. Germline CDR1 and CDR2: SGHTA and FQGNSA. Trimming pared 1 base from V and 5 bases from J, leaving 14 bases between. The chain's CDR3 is CASSLGRGAWETQYF. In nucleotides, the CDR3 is TGTGCCAGCAGCTTAGGGAGGGGAGCTTGGGAGACCCAGTACTTC.

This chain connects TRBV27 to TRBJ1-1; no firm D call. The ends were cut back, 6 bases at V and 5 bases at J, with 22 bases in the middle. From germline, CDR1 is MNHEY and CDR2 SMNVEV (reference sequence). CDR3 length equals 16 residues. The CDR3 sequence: CASSPGRAYPRTEAFF. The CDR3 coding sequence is TGTGCCAGCAGCCCCGGACGGGCTTATCCTAGGACTGAAGCTTTCTTT.

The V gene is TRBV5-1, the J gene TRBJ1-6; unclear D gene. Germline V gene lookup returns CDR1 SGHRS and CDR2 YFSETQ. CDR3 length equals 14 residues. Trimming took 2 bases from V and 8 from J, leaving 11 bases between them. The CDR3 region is CASSFAPGDSPLHF. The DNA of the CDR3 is TGCGCCAGCAGCTTCGCCCCTGGAGATTCACCCCTCCACTTT.

The CDR3 loop reads CASSPRSYYNEQFF. DNA for the CDR3: TGTGCCAGCAGTCCCAGGTCCTACTACAATGAGCAGTTCTTC. The chain has TRBV6-1 and TRBJ2-1; D call uncertain. V was pared by 5 bases and J by 3 bases, with 11 bases between. Per germline, CDR1 MNHNS and CDR2 SASEGT. CDR3 length: 14 amino acids.

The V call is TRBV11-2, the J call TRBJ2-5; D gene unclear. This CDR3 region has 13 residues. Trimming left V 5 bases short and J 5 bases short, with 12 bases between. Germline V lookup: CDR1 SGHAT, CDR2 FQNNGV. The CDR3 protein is CASSPSDSETQYF. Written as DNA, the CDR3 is TGTGCCAGCAGCCCGAGCGATTCGGAGACCCAGTACTTC.

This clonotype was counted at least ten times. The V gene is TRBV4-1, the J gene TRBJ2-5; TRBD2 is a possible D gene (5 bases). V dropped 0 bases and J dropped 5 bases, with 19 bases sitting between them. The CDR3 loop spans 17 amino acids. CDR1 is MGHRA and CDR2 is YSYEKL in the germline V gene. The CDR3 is CASSQEGSGTSFETQYF. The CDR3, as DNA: TGCGCCAGCAGCCAAGAAGGTTCGGGAACCAGTTTCGAGACCCAGTACTTC.

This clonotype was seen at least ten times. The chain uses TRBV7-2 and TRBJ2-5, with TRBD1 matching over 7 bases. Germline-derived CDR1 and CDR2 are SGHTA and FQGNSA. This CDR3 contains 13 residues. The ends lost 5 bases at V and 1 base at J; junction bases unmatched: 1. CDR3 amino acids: CASSRDSQETQYF. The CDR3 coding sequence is TGTGCCAGCAGCCGGGACAGCCAAGAGACCCAGTACTTC. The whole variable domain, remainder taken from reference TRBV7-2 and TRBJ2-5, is GAGVSQSPSNKVTEKGKDVELRCDPISGHTALYWYRQSLGQGLEFLIYFQGNSAPDKSGLPSDRFSAERTGGSVSTLTIQRTQQEDSAVYLCASSRDSQETQYFGPGTRLLVL.

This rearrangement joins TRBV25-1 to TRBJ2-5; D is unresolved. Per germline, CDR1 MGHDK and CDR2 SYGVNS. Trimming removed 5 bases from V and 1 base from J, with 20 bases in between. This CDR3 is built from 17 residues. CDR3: CASSHPFVVLSQETQYF. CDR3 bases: TGTGCCAGCAGTCACCCATTCGTGGTTCTGTCCCAAGAGACCCAGTACTTC.

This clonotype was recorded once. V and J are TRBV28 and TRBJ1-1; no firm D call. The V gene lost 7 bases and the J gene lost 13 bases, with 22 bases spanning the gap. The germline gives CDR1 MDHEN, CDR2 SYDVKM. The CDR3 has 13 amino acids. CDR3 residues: CASTIGREKSGFF. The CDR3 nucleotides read TGTGCCAGCACCATCGGGCGTGAGAAGTCAGGTTTCTTT.

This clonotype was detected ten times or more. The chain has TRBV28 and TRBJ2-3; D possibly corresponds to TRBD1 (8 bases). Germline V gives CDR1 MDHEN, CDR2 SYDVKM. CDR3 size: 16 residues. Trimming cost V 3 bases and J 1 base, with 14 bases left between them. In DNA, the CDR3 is TGTGCCAGCAGTTTTCGACAGGGGAGGGGCACAGATACGCAGTATTTT. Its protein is CASSFRQGRGTDTQYF.

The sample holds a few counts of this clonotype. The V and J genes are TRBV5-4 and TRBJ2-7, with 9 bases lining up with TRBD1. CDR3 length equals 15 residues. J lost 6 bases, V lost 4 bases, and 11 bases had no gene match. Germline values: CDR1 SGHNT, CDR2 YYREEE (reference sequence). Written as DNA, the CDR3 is TGTGCCAGCAGCCGCCGGGACAGGGAGGGGAGCGAGCAGTACTTC. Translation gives CASSRRDREGSEQYF.

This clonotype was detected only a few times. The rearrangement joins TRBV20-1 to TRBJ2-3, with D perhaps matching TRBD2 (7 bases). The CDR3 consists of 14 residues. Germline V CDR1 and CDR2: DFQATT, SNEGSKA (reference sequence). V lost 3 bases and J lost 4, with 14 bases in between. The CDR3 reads CSASGGAVADTQYF. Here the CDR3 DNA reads TGCAGTGCTAGTGGGGGGGCAGTGGCAGATACGCAGTATTTT.